Here is one T cell receptor beta chain with its context. This entry is derived from a study of CD8 T cells in Susac syndrome. An input of roughly 0.5 to 1 ug of RNA was subjected to reverse transcription using random hexamers. TCRdb re-derived calls from the immunoSEQ multiplex PCR reads in MiXCR, one entry per CDR3 protein. The sample records 150,000 to 200,000 distinct CDR3 sequences, 85% to 95% being singletons. The CDR3 has 12 residues. Germline V gene sequence: CDR1 MNHEY, CDR2 SMNVEV (reference sequence). V lost 5 bases and J 1 base, leaving 6 bases between the germline ends. TCR beta sequencing was performed on blood CD8+ and CD4+ T cells.

The source of this sequence is a human donor with multiple sclerosis. The chain joins TRBV27 to TRBJ2-7; no clear D gene. Sequenced material: CD4+ T cells from PBMCs. In nucleotides, the CDR3 is TGTGCCAGCAGTGGTGGGTCCTACGAGCAGTACTTC. Translation: CASSGGSYEQYF.